A selection of T cell receptor beta chains follows, all from one sample in a study of CD8 T cells in Susac syndrome. MiXCR was run by TCRdb on the immunoSEQ multiplex PCR reads, yielding one entry per CDR3 protein. The sample includes about 130,000 distinct CDR3 sequences, approximately 94% of them seen just once. The sample consisted of CD4+ T cells from PBMCs. The receptors were sampled from a human donor with multiple sclerosis. Each CDR3 is given without its conserved first and last residue.

j_call | v_call | cdr3_aa
TRBJ2-7 | TRBV9 | ASSSQGDPTYEQY
TRBJ1-1 | TRBV2 | ASSGGSTEAF
TRBJ1-1 | TRBV6-2/TRBV6-3 | ASKDTGNTEAF
TRBJ1-1 | TRBV30 | AWRQYLNTEAF
TRBJ2-3 | TRBV5-1 | ASSLEWSTTDTQY
TRBJ2-3 | TRBV5-4 | ASSSARVADTQY
TRBJ2-2 | TRBV12-3/TRBV12-4 | ASSFKLGDTGELF
TRBJ2-2 | TRBV24-1 | ATASGIGGPGELF
TRBJ1-1 | TRBV5-1 | ASSPGGTANTEAF
TRBJ2-6 | TRBV11-2 | ASSIPETGSGANVLT
TRBJ1-2 | TRBV2 | ASSGGPLGYT
TRBJ1-1 | TRBV6-5 | ASSYWGQGNTEAF
TRBJ2-1 | TRBV5-1 | ASSLYSASDEQF
TRBJ2-3 | TRBV2 | ARSGTSADTQY
TRBJ2-5 | TRBV10-3 | AISESNRGETQY
TRBJ1-1 | TRBV29-1 | SVWGRTNTEAF
TRBJ1-1 | TRBV6-2/TRBV6-3 | ASSYVGTEAF
TRBJ1-2 | TRBV29-1 | SVDGPINYGYT
TRBJ2-7 | TRBV20-1 | SARDPQRVLSYEQY
TRBJ2-3 | TRBV7-2 | ASSLASGLSGNTQY
TRBJ2-2 | TRBV6-5 | ASSGTGGTVGELF
TRBJ1-4 | TRBV28 | ASRGTGRGEKLF
TRBJ1-5 | TRBV3-1 | ASKRGGSNQPQH
TRBJ1-2 | TRBV7-2 | ASSFRGGNYGYT
TRBJ2-7 | TRBV2 | ASSGQRTPYEQY
TRBJ1-6 | TRBV7-2 | ASSLPGRNSPLH
TRBJ2-3 | TRBV5-1 | ASMIGPYSTDTQY
TRBJ2-7 | TRBV20-1 | SAVDRGYEQY
TRBJ2-4 | TRBV27 | ASSLGQGENIQY
TRBJ2-7 | TRBV12-3/TRBV12-4 | ASKRNSYEQY
TRBJ1-1 | TRBV12-3/TRBV12-4 | ASSRLQGVEAF
TRBJ1-6 | TRBV10-3 | AISENRGNSPLH
TRBJ2-2 | TRBV19 | ASKPGTSVTGELF